This T cell receptor beta chain was obtained from a study of T cell responses to AZD1222 COVID-19 vaccine. V was shortened by 5 bases and J by 2 bases, with 13 bases between the two germline ends. CDR3 length: 14 residues. Germline-derived CDR1 and CDR2 are SEHNR and FQNEAQ (reference sequence). About this clone: The antigen remains unidentified.

The protocol was immunoSEQ multiplex PCR, while the TCRdb copy is restricted to in-frame clones and leaves out a portion. The sample lists 90,000 to 150,000 clones; 80% to 90% were seen once. General observations from the study: Repertoire sampling was restricted to post-peak T cell response timepoints. There were vaccine-associated CD4 TCRs across spike, dominant at 160-218 and 743-854.

This receptor was taken from an adult in good health. The sample here was peripheral blood, taken on day 0 of AZD1222 vaccination. The chain joins TRBV7-9 to TRBJ2-7; a possible D gene is TRBD1 (5 bases). The CDR3 bases are TGTGCCAGCAGCCTGACAGAGAAGACCTACGAGCAGTACTTC. This sequence encodes CASSLTEKTYEQYF.